This is a list of T cell receptor beta chains from one sample in a study of T cells after posttransplantation cyclophosphamide. Only in-frame clones appear in the TCRdb table, and some are missing; sequencing was by immunoSEQ multiplex PCR. Recorded here are about 37,000 clones, with no singletons, and the ten leading clones hold approximately 6.3%. Sequencing was done on a sample of PBMCs. The receptors were gathered from a young man in good health and a related stem cell transplant donor. Both conserved end residues are part of each CDR3. Fields, in order: V gene, J gene, clone size, D gene, CDR3 protein, CDR3 DNA. The D gene is left open where the match is weak. Rows may omit the clone size; those that give it use once, few, many or a size class.

V gene: TRBV18
J gene: TRBJ2-7
clone size: many
D gene: -
CDR3 protein: CASSPKRISYEQYF
CDR3 DNA: TGTGCCAGCTCACCAAAGCGGATCTCCTACGAGCAGTACTTC

V gene: TRBV11-3
J gene: TRBJ1-5
clone size: many
D gene: TRBD1
CDR3 protein: CASSNFLGDRRFSNQPQHF
CDR3 DNA: TGTGCCAGCAGCAACTTTTTAGGGGACAGGCGGTTTAGCAATCAGCCCCAGCATTTT

V gene: TRBV5-1
J gene: TRBJ2-1
clone size: many
D gene: TRBD2
CDR3 protein: CASSGTSRDEQFF
CDR3 DNA: TGCGCCAGCAGCGGGACTAGTCGAGATGAGCAGTTCTTC

V gene: TRBV5-1
J gene: TRBJ2-3
clone size: many
D gene: TRBD2
CDR3 protein: CASSPGLAGVTDTQYF
CDR3 DNA: TGCGCCAGCAGCCCCGGACTAGCGGGTGTCACAGATACGCAGTATTTT

V gene: TRBV28
J gene: TRBJ2-3
clone size: -
D gene: TRBD2
CDR3 protein: CASSTSSGGADTQYF
CDR3 DNA: TGTGCCAGCAGCACGTCTAGCGGGGGGGCAGATACGCAGTATTTT

V gene: TRBV6-1
J gene: TRBJ1-2
clone size: many
D gene: -
CDR3 protein: CASSVTWSTYGYTF
CDR3 DNA: TGTGCCAGCAGTGTTACGTGGTCTACCTATGGCTACACCTTC

V gene: TRBV2
J gene: TRBJ1-1
clone size: many
D gene: TRBD1
CDR3 protein: CASRFGQGENTEAFF
CDR3 DNA: TGTGCCAGCAGATTCGGACAGGGGGAGAACACTGAAGCTTTCTTT

V gene: TRBV19
J gene: TRBJ1-5
clone size: many
D gene: TRBD1
CDR3 protein: CASSIAPDRGNQPQHF
CDR3 DNA: TGTGCCAGTAGTATAGCCCCGGACAGGGGCAATCAGCCCCAGCATTTT

V gene: TRBV5-1
J gene: TRBJ2-3
clone size: few
D gene: -
CDR3 protein: CASSLGRGVSTDTQYF
CDR3 DNA: TGCGCCAGCAGCTTGGGACGGGGAGTGAGCACAGATACGCAGTATTTT

V gene: TRBV7-6
J gene: TRBJ1-3
clone size: many
D gene: -
CDR3 protein: CATGGYSGNTIYF
CDR3 DNA: TGTGCCACCGGCGGTTACTCTGGAAACACCATATATTTT

V gene: TRBV5-6
J gene: TRBJ2-7
clone size: many
D gene: -
CDR3 protein: CASSLRQAYSYEQYF
CDR3 DNA: TGTGCCAGCAGCTTGAGACAGGCCTACTCCTACGAGCAGTACTTC

V gene: TRBV19
J gene: TRBJ2-7
clone size: many
D gene: -
CDR3 protein: CASSMAGSYEQYF
CDR3 DNA: TGTGCCAGTAGTATGGCGGGGAGCTACGAGCAGTACTTC

V gene: TRBV19
J gene: TRBJ2-1
clone size: many
D gene: TRBD2
CDR3 protein: CASSPTSGGYNEQFF
CDR3 DNA: TGTGCCAGTAGCCCAACTAGCGGGGGGTACAATGAGCAGTTCTTC

V gene: TRBV5-4
J gene: TRBJ2-1
clone size: many
D gene: -
CDR3 protein: CASSLDRDYNEQFF
CDR3 DNA: TGTGCCAGCAGCTTGGACAGGGACTACAATGAGCAGTTCTTC

V gene: TRBV7-2
J gene: TRBJ2-2
clone size: few
D gene: -
CDR3 protein: CASSLDRALNGELFF
CDR3 DNA: TGTGCCAGCAGCTTAGACAGGGCTCTGAACGGGGAGCTGTTTTTT

V gene: TRBV12-3/TRBV12-4
J gene: TRBJ1-4
clone size: many
D gene: -
CDR3 protein: CASSLRQRGEKLFF
CDR3 DNA: TGTGCCAGCAGTTTAAGGCAACGCGGTGAAAAACTGTTTTTT

V gene: TRBV5-8
J gene: TRBJ2-3
clone size: many
D gene: TRBD2
CDR3 protein: CASSSTSDSRADTQYF
CDR3 DNA: TGTGCCAGCAGCTCGACTAGCGACTCTCGGGCAGATACGCAGTATTTT